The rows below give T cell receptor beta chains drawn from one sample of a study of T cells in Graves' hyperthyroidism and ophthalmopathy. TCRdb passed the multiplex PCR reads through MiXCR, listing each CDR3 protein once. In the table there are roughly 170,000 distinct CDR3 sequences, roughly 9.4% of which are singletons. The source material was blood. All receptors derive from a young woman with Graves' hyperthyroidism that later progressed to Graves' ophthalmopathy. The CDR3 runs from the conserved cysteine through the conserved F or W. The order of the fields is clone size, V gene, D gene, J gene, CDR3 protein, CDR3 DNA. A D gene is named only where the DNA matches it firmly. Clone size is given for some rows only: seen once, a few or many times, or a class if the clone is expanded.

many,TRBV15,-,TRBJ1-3,CATSRDPRASGNTIYF,TGTGCCACCAGCAGAGATCCCAGGGCCTCTGGAAACACCATATATTTT
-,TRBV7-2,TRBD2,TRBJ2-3,CASSRQGRGGADTQYF,TGTGCCAGCAGCCGCCAGGGGCGGGGGGGCGCGGATACGCAGTATTTT
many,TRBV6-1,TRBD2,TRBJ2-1,CASSEAQEALGLAGNNEQFF,TGTGCCAGCAGTGAAGCGCAGGAGGCCTTGGGACTAGCGGGGAACAATGAGCAGTTCTTC
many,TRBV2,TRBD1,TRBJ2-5,CASSEWSPGTGAETQYF,TGTGCCAGCAGTGAATGGTCCCCCGGGACAGGGGCAGAGACCCAGTACTTC
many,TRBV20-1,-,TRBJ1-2,CSARRIGGYTF,TGCAGTGCTAGGAGAATCGGCGGCTACACCTTC
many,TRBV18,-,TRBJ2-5,CASSPGSGEPFQETQYF,TGTGCCAGCTCACCAGGATCAGGAGAGCCTTTCCAAGAGACCCAGTACTTC
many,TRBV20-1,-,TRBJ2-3,CSASGGIGDTQYF,TGCAGTGCTAGTGGGGGGATCGGAGATACGCAGTATTTT
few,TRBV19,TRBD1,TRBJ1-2,CASSIGQGQNYGYTF,TGTGCCAGTAGTATCGGACAGGGTCAAAACTATGGCTACACCTTC
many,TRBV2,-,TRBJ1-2,CASSPTGAGYGYTF,TGTGCCAGCAGCCCCACGGGGGCCGGGTATGGCTACACCTTC
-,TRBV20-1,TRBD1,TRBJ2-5,CSARDLSGQLETQYF,TGCAGTGCTAGAGATCTCTCGGGACAGCTAGAGACCCAGTACTTC
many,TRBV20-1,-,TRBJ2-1,CSASDLRGASSYNEQFF,TGCAGTGCTAGCGACCTGAGGGGGGCGAGCTCCTACAATGAGCAGTTCTTC
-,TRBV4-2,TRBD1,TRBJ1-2,CASSQDQTGDYGYTF,TGTGCCAGCAGCCAAGATCAGACAGGGGACTATGGCTACACCTTC
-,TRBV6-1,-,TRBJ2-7,CASSEGAEGYEQYF,TGTGCCAGCAGTGAAGGGGCGGAAGGTTACGAGCAGTACTTC
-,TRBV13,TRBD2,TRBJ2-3,CASSLLLGGRGTDTQYF,TGTGCCAGCAGCTTATTACTTGGCGGGAGGGGCACAGATACGCAGTATTTT
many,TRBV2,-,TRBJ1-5,CASSEEGRRQPQHF,TGTGCCAGCAGTGAGGAGGGGCGGAGACAGCCCCAGCATTTT
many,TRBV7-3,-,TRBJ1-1,CASSFAGLTEAFF,TGTGCCAGCAGCTTCGCGGGCCTCACTGAAGCTTTCTTT
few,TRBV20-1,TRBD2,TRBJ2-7,CSATREGYTYEQYF,TGCAGTGCCACGCGGGAGGGGTATACCTACGAGCAGTACTTC
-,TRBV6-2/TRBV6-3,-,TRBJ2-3,CASSYRGGPNTDTQYF,TGTGCCAGCAGTTACAGAGGGGGGCCCAACACAGATACGCAGTATTTT
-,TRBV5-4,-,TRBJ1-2,CASSSSHRDGYTF,TGTGCCAGCAGCTCGTCCCACAGGGACGGCTACACCTTC
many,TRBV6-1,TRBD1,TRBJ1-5,CATLPGGTGWQPQHF,TGTGCCACCCTCCCCGGTGGGACAGGGTGGCAGCCCCAGCATTTT
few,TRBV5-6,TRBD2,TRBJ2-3,CASSLLTSGGAMDTQYF,TGTGCCAGCAGTTTACTTACTAGCGGGGGGGCCATGGATACGCAGTATTTT
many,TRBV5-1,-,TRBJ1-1,CASSLRDDHTEAFF,TGCGCCAGCAGCTTACGCGATGACCACACTGAAGCTTTCTTT
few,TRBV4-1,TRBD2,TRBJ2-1,CASSQDGRDEQFF,TGCGCCAGCAGCCAAGATGGGAGGGATGAGCAGTTCTTC
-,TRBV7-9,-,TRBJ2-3,CASSLMGDPTDTQYF,TGTGCCAGCAGCTTGATGGGGGACCCCACAGATACGCAGTATTTT
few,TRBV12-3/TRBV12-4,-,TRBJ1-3,CASSLGEGNTIYF,TGTGCCAGCAGTTTAGGCGAGGGAAACACCATATATTTT
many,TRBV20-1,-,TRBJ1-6,CSASGEGFYNSPLHF,TGCAGTGCTAGTGGGGAGGGTTTTTATAATTCACCCCTCCACTTT
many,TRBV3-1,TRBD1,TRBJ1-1,CASSRTGTGGEAFF,TGTGCCAGCAGCCGCACCGGGACAGGGGGGGAAGCTTTCTTT
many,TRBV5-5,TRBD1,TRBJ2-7,CASSSQGAYEQYF,TGTGCCAGCAGCTCACAGGGGGCCTACGAGCAGTACTTC
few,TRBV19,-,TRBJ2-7,CASSMGGSSVYEQYF,TGTGCCAGTAGCATGGGGGGATCAAGTGTCTACGAGCAGTACTTC
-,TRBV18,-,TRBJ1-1,CASSPRGSLGAANTEAFF,TGTGCCAGCTCACCCCGGGGTAGTCTTGGGGCGGCGAACACTGAAGCTTTCTTT
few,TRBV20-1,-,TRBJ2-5,CSADLSGQETQYF,TGCAGTGCAGACCTATCAGGCCAAGAGACCCAGTACTTC
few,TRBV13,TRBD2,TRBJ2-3,CASSSRTSGFTDTQYF,TGTGCCAGCAGCTCTCGGACTAGCGGATTCACAGATACGCAGTATTTT
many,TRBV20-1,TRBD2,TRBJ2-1,CSARTRIGGAYNEQFF,TGCAGTGCTCGTACACGGATCGGGGGGGCCTACAATGAGCAGTTCTTC
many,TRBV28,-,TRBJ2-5,CASSLASGGEETQYF,TGTGCCAGCAGTTTGGCCAGCGGTGGGGAAGAGACCCAGTACTTC